This entry describes one TCR beta chain. What it binds is unknown. This specimen comes from a study of Tregs in tolerant kidney transplant recipients. Whole-study findings and limits: Nucleotide sequences could not be compared across some patients' samples due to primer changes. Tolerant patients' donor-specific Tregs expanded beyond overall Tregs, suggesting antigen-driven growth.

Recipients received nonmyeloablative bone marrow transplants from related graft donors, with transient mixed chimerism. Unstimulated Tregs (CD4+CD25+CD127-) and CD4+CD25- non-Tregs were sorted from PBMCs. The CDR3 is made up of 15 amino acids. J gave up 2 bases and V 3 bases, and 5 bases lay outside the gene matches. Germline V gene lookup returns CDR1 KGHSH and CDR2 LQKENI. Produced via immunoSEQ multiplex PCR; TCRdb's table is partial and in-frame only. The table has about 81,000 clones, roughly nine tenths seen once. The genes are TRBV18 and TRBJ2-7; 9 bases map to TRBD2. This sample comprised CD4+ T cells from blood (PBMCs), obtained 24 months after the transplant. This receptor was identified in a human patient who received a combined kidney and bone marrow transplant. Some of these T cells may belong to the graft donor. Here the CDR3 reads CASSPSGGQTYEQYF. CDR3 DNA sequence: TGTGCCAGCTCACCGAGCGGGGGGCAAACCTACGAGCAGTACTTC.